This record covers a single T cell receptor beta chain. The data are from a study of T-cell reconstitution after alpha-beta-depleted transplantation in children. This CDR3 has 13 amino acids. Germline assignment: CDR1 MNHEY and CDR2 SVGAGI. Between the trimmed V and J ends, which lost 2 bases and 6 bases, there was a span of 7 bases. TCRbeta library preparation incorporated unique molecular identifiers. TCRdb re-called the PCR reads with MiXCR, one entry per CDR3 protein. Among hundreds of thousands of distinct CDR3 sequences listed, around 16% were seen once. The J gene is TRBJ1-4, the V gene TRBV6-5; no reliable D call. Sequencing was performed on PBMCs, mostly from graft donor cells, taken 360 days after TCRalphabeta/CD19-depleted stem cell transplant. The source of this sequence is a boy in the first two years of life who had a stem cell transplant for Wiskott-Aldrich syndrome, so the T cells may come from the graft donor. The CDR3 is CASSYVADEKLFF. As DNA, the CDR3 is TGTGCCAGCAGTTACGTGGCAGATGAAAAACTGTTTTTT.